The rows below give T cell receptor beta chains drawn from one sample of a study of T cell responses to AZD1222 COVID-19 vaccine. TCRdb's table, derived via immunoSEQ multiplex PCR, lists solely in-frame clones and lacks some. This table has around 130,000 clones, more than 80% appearing once. Specimen: peripheral blood, collected 28 days after the second dose of the MenACWY control vaccine. These receptors were collected from an adult who received the MenACWY meningococcal vaccine as a control. Both conserved end residues are part of each CDR3. D genes are given only for firm matches. Not all rows give a size; the values are once, few, many and, for expanded clones, a class.

V	J	length	size	D	CDR3	DNA
TRBV9	TRBJ1-2	15	-	TRBD1	CASSPVQGAPYGYTF	TGTGCCAGCAGCCCCGTCCAGGGGGCCCCCTATGGCTACACCTTC
TRBV27	TRBJ1-6	17	-	-	CASSSFMRGSYNSPLHF	TGTGCCAGCAGTTCCTTCATGAGGGGCTCCTATAATTCACCCCTCCACTTT
TRBV12-3/TRBV12-4	TRBJ1-5	10	-	-	CASGERPQHF	TGTGCCAGCGGCGAGCGCCCCCAGCATTTT
TRBV10-3	TRBJ1-6	13	few	-	CAISDRVGSPLHF	TGTGCCATCAGTGACAGGGTGGGTTCACCCCTCCACTTT
TRBV7-2	TRBJ2-7	17	-	TRBD2	CASSARFGLAGLYEQYF	TGTGCCAGCAGCGCAAGGTTCGGGCTAGCGGGACTCTACGAGCAGTACTTC
TRBV7-2	TRBJ1-5	16	few	-	CASSLVGQGGNQPQHF	TGTGCCAGCAGCTTAGTCGGGCAGGGAGGGAATCAGCCCCAGCATTTT
TRBV5-1	TRBJ1-2	13	-	-	CASSLGTVYGYTF	TGCGCCAGCAGCTTGGGGACAGTCTATGGCTACACCTTC
TRBV6-6	TRBJ1-2	13	-	TRBD1	CASSLQGVGGYTF	TGTGCCAGCAGTTTACAGGGGGTGGGTGGCTACACCTTC
TRBV6-1	TRBJ1-5	16	-	-	CASSEAGVWGNQPQHF	TGTGCCAGCAGTGAAGCTGGAGTGTGGGGCAATCAGCCCCAGCATTTT
TRBV18	TRBJ1-1	15	-	-	CASSLFGKESFEAFF	TGTGCCAGCTCACTCTTTGGAAAAGAGAGTTTTGAAGCTTTCTTT
TRBV13	TRBJ2-1	16	-	-	CASSLSDPGSYNEQFF	TGTGCCAGCAGCTTGTCGGACCCGGGGTCCTACAATGAGCAGTTCTTC
TRBV14	TRBJ2-1	16	few	-	CASSQDSLVRKNEQFF	TGTGCCAGCAGCCAAGATTCTCTAGTCCGGAAGAATGAGCAGTTCTTC
TRBV4-2	TRBJ1-2	15	-	-	CASSQVKGIGYGYTF	TGTGCCAGCAGCCAAGTAAAGGGGATCGGCTATGGCTACACCTTC
TRBV5-1	TRBJ1-4	17	-	TRBD1	CASSLGSRGQGNEKLFF	TGCGCCAGCAGCTTGGGGTCGAGGGGGCAGGGGAATGAAAAACTGTTTTTT
TRBV19	TRBJ2-4	16	-	-	CASSIGVVNAKNIQYF	TGTGCCAGTAGTATCGGAGTAGTAAACGCCAAAAACATTCAGTACTTC
TRBV18	TRBJ2-2	18	-	TRBD2	CASSPLAGGFFFTGELFF	TGTGCCAGCTCACCACTAGCGGGAGGCTTTTTCTTCACCGGGGAGCTGTTTTTT